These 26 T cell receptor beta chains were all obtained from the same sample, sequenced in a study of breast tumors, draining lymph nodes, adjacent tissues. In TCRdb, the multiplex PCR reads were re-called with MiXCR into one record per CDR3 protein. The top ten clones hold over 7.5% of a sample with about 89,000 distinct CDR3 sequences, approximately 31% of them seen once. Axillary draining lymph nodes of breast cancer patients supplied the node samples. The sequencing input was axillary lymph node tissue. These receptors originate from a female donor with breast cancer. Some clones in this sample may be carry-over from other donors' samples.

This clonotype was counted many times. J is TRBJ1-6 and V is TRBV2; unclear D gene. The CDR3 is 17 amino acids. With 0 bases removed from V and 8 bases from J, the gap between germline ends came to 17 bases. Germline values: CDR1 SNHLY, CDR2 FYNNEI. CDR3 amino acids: CASSEAWVGSTYSPLHF. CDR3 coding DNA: TGTGCCAGCAGTGAAGCTTGGGTGGGCAGTACTTATTCACCCCTCCACTTT.

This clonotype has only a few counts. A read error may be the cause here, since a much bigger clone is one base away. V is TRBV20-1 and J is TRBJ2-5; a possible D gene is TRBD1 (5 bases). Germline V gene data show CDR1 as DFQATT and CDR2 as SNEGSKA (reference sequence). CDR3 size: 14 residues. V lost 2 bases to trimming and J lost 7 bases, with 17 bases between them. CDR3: CSARWGASFATQYF. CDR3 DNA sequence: TGCAGTGCTAGATGGGGCGCGTCTTTTGCGACCCAGTACTTC.

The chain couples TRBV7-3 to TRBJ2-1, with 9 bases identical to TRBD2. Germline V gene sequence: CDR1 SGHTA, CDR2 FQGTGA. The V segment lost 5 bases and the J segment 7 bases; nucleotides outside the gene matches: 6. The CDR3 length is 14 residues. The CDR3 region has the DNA TGTGCCAGCAGCGTAGCGAGCGGGAGGAATGAGCAGTTCTTC. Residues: CASSVASGRNEQFF.

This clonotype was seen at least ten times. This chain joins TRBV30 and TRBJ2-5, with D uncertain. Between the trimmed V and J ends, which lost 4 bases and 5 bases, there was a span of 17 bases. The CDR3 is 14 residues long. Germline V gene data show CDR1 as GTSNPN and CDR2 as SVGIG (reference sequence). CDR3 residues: CAWTRTQGRETQYF. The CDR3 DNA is TGTGCCTGGACACGTACCCAAGGTCGGGAGACCCAGTACTTC.

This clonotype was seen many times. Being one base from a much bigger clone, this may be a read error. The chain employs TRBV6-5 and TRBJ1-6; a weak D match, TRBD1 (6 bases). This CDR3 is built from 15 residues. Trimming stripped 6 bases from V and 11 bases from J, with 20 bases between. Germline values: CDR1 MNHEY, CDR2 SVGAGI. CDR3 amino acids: CASSLLPDRNPPLHF. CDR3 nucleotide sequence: TGTGCCAGCAGCCTTCTCCCTGACAGGAATCCACCCCTCCACTTT.

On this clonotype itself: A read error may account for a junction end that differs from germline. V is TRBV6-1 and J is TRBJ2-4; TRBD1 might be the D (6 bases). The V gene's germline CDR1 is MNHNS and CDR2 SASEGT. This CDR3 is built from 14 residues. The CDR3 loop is CASSQASTGYIQYF. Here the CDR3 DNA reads TGTGCCAGCAGTCAAGCCTCGACAGGTTACATTCAGTACTTC.

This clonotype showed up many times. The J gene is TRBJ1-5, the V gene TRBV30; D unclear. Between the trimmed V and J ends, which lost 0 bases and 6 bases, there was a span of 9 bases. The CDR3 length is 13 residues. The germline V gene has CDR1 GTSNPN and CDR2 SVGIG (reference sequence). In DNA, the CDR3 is TGTGCCTGGAGTGTAACGGAGTTTCAGCCCCAGCATTTT. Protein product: CAWSVTEFQPQHF. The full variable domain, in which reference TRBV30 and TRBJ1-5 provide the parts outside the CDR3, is SQTIHQWPATLVQPVGSPLSLECTVEGTSNPNLYWYRQAAGRGLQLLFYSVGIGQISSEVPQNLSASRPQDRQFILSSKKLLLSDSGFYLCAWSVTEFQPQHFGDGTRLSIL.

DNA of the CDR3: TGTGCCAGCAGCACGAGCGGGGGCTACGAGCAGTACTTC. It is translated as CASSTSGGYEQYF. The rearrangement uses TRBV7-3 and TRBJ2-7; 8 bases align to TRBD2. V shed 5 bases and J 3 bases; nucleotides not matched to a gene: 3. CDR1 and CDR2 (germline): SGHTA, FQGTGA. The CDR3 contains 13 residues.

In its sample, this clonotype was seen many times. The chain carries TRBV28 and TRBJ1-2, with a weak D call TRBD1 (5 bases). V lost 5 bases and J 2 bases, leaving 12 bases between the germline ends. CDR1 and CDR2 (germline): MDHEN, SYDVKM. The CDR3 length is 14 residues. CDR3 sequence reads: CASSPGPSNYGYTF. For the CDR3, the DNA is TGTGCCAGCAGTCCAGGGCCGAGCAACTATGGCTACACCTTC.

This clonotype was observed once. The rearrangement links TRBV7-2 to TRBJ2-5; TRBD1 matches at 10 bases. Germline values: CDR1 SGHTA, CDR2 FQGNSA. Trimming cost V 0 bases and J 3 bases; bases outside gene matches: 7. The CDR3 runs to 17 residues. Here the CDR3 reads CASSLAPVGTGEETQYF. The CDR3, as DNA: TGTGCCAGCAGCTTAGCACCTGTTGGGACAGGGGAAGAGACCCAGTACTTC.

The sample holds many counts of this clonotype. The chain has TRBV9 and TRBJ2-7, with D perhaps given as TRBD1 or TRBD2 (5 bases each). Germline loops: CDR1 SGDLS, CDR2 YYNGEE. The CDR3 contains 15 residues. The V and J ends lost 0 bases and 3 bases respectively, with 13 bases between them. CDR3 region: CASSVAPGADYEQYF. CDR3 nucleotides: TGTGCCAGCAGCGTAGCACCCGGGGCTGACTACGAGCAGTACTTC.

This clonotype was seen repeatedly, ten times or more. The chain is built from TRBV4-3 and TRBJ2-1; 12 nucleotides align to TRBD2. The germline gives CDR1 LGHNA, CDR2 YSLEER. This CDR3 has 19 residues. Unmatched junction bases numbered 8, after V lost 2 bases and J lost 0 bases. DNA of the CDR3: TGCGCCAGCAGCCAAAGACTAGCGGGAGACCGAAGCTCCTACAATGAGCAGTTCTTC. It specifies CASSQRLAGDRSSYNEQFF.

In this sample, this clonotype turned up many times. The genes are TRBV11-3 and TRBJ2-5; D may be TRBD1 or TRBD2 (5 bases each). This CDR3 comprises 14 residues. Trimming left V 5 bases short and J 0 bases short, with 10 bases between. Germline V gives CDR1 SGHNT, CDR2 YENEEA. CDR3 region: CASSRDGYQETQYF. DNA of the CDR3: TGTGCCAGCAGCCGGGACGGATACCAAGAGACCCAGTACTTC.

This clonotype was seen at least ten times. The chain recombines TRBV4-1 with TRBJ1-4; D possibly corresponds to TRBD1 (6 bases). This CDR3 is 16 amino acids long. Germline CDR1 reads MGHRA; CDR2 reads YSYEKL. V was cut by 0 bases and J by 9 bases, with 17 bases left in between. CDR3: CASSQEGGLSPKKLFF. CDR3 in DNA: TGCGCCAGCAGCCAAGAAGGGGGTCTTTCCCCGAAAAAACTGTTTTTT.

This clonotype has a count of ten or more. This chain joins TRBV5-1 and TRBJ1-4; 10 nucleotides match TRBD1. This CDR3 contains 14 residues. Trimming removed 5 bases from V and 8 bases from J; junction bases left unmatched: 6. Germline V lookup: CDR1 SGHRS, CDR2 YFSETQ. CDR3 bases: TGCGCCAGCAGACAGACAGGGGGCACCGAAAAACTGTTTTTT. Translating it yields CASRQTGGTEKLFF.

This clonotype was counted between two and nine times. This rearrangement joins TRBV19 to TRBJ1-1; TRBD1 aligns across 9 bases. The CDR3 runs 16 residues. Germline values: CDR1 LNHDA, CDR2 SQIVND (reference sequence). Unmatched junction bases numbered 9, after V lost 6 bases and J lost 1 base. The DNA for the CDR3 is TGTGCCAGTAGCCCATCCCGGACAGGGGCGAACACTGAAGCTTTCTTT. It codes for CASSPSRTGANTEAFF.

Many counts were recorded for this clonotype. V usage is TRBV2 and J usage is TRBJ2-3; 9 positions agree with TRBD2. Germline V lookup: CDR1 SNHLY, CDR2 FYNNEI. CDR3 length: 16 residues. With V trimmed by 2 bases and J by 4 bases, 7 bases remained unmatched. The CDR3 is CASSEKIAGVADTQYF. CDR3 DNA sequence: TGTGCCAGCAGTGAAAAGATAGCGGGAGTTGCAGATACGCAGTATTTT.

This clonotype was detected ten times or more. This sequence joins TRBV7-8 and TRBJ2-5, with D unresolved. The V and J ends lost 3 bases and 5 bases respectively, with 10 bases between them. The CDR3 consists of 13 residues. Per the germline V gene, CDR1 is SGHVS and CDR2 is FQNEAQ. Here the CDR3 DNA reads TGTGCCAGCAGCTTCAAGGTTCGGGAGACCCAGTACTTC. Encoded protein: CASSFKVRETQYF.

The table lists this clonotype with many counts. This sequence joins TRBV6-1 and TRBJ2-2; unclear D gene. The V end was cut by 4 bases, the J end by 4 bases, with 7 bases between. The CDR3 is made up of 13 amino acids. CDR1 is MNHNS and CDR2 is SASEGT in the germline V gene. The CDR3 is CASSALSTGELFF. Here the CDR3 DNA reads TGTGCCAGCAGTGCGCTTAGCACCGGGGAGCTGTTTTTT.

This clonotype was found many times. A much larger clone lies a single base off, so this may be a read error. The CDR3 here is CSVAAINEKLFF. The CDR3 region has the DNA TGCAGCGTGGCTGCAATTAATGAAAAACTGTTTTTT. The chain is built from TRBV29-1 and TRBJ1-4; D unresolved. The V end lost 6 bases, the J end lost 4 bases, and 9 bases lay between the germline ends. Germline V lookup: CDR1 SQVTM, CDR2 ANQGSEA. The CDR3 covers 12 residues.

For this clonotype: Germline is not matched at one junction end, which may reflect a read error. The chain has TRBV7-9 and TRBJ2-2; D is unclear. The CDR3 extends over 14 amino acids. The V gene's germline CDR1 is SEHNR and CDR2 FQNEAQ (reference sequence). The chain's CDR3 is CASSPSANAGELFF. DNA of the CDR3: TGTGCCAGCAGCCCATCGGCGAACGCCGGGGAGCTGTTTTTT.

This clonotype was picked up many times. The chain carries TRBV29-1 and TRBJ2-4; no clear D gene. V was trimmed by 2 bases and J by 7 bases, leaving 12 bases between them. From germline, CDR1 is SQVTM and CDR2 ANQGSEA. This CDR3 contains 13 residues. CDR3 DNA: TGCAGCGTTGAACTATTGCCCGGGAACATTCAGTACTTC. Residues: CSVELLPGNIQYF.

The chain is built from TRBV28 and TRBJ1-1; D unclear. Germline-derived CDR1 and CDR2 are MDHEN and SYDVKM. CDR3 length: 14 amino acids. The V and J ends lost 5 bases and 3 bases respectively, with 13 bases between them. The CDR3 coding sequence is TGTGCCAGCAGTCCACGACAACCGTACACTGAAGCTTTCTTT. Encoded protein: CASSPRQPYTEAFF.

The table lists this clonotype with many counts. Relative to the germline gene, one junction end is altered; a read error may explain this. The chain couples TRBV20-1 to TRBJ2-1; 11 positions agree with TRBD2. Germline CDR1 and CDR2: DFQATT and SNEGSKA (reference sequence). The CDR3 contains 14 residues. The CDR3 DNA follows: TGCGGTGCAGAGACTAGCGGGAAATACAATGAGCAGTTCTTC. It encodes CGAETSGKYNEQFF.

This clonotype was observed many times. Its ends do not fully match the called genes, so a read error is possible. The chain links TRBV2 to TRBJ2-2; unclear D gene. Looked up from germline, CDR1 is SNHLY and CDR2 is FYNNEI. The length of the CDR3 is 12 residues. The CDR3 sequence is CASRASTWELFF. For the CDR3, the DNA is TGTGCCAGCAGAGCCAGCACCTGGGAGCTGTTTTTT.

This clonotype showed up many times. The CDR3 here is CSARDPANKNTGELFF. The CDR3 DNA reads as TGCAGTGCTAGAGATCCGGCGAATAAGAACACCGGGGAGCTGTTTTTT. The chain combines TRBV20-1 with TRBJ2-2; D ambiguous. This CDR3 is 16 amino acids long. V was trimmed by 0 bases and J by 1 base, leaving 12 bases between them. Per germline, CDR1 DFQATT and CDR2 SNEGSKA (reference sequence).